This T cell receptor (beta chain) emerged from a study of OX40 agonist ivuxolimab in advanced cancers. Turning to the study itself: Having had anti-PD-1, anti-PD-L1 or anti-CTLA-4 therapy before was allowed, and approximately 40% had some. General observations from the study: It was also the case that some nonresponders had low normalized T-cell clonal expansion.

Regarding this clone: The antigen remains undetermined.

J was trimmed by 3 bases and V by 8 bases; bases with no gene match: 4. Germline loops: CDR1 SGHNT, CDR2 YYREEE (reference sequence). The CDR3 is 13 amino acids. Data came from immunoSEQ multiplex PCR; TCRdb stores just in-frame clones and leaves some out. The profile shows 90,000 or so clones, 89% of them singletons. The material sequenced was CD4+ or CD8+ T cells sorted from blood, taken in a trial of the OX40 agonist ivuxolimab. This TCR was recovered from an adult with an advanced solid tumor such as melanoma, head and neck, liver or kidney cancer. The chain has TRBV5-4 and TRBJ2-3, with 9 positions matching TRBD1. The CDR3 bases are TGTGCCAGTAAGGGGACAGGGACAGATACGCAGTATTTT. It specifies CASKGTGTDTQYF.